The following is a TCR beta chain sequence with its context. Antigen specificity is unknown. The data originate from a study of T cell responses to AZD1222 COVID-19 vaccine. The protocol was immunoSEQ multiplex PCR, while the TCRdb copy is restricted to in-frame clones and leaves out a portion. The sample contains under 150,000 clones, around nine tenths of which appear only once. Study conclusions and caveats: Once two AZD1222 doses were given, Spike-specific TCR breadth and depth went up.

The CDR3 runs 15 residues. The trim removed 3 bases at V and 7 bases at J, leaving 6 bases unmatched. Germline V CDR1 and CDR2: SNHLY, FYNNEI. The source was peripheral blood, collected on day 0 of AZD1222 vaccination. This chain joins TRBV2 and TRBJ1-6; TRBD1 aligns across 7 bases. The TCR originated in an adult in good health. This CDR3 is CASSEQTGNNSPLHF. CDR3 coding DNA: TGTGCCAGCAGTGAGCAGACAGGGAACAATTCACCCCTCCACTTT. Full variable domain (outside the CDR3, taken from reference TRBV2 and TRBJ1-6): EPEVTQTPSHQVTQMGQEVILRCVPISNHLYFYWYRQILGQKVEFLVSFYNNEISEKSEIFDDQFSVERPDGSNFTLKIRSTKLEDSAMYFCASSEQTGNNSPLHFGNGTRLTVT.